This T cell receptor (beta chain) was captured by sequencing in a study of molecular identifiers for immune sequencing clone quantification. TCRdb reanalysed the PCR reads using MiXCR and keeps one entry per CDR3 protein. The table shows around 70,000 distinct CDR3 sequences, with around 18% occurring only once. The length of the CDR3 is 17 residues. V lost 0 bases, J lost 5 bases, and 17 bases lay in between. Per the germline V gene, CDR1 is LGHNA and CDR2 is YSLEER. There are a few counts of this clonotype. The target antigen is unknown. Study conclusions and caveats: Among about a million naive cells, spiked Jurkat TCR RNA from a single cell was reportedly detectable. Naive cells had under 1% of molecules in clones above 20 RNA copies, effectors over 99%.

This TCR came from a human donor in good health. Some libraries in this study had Jurkat cell RNA spiked in. The sequenced sample consisted of naive CD8+ T cells from blood, with Jurkat cell RNA spiked in. Documented subset: FACS-sorted CD8+CD4-CCR7+CD45RA+ naive T cells. The V call is TRBV4-3, the J call TRBJ2-1, with unresolved D. CDR3 region: CASSQDLSPGADNEQFF. The DNA of the CDR3 is TGCGCCAGCAGCCAAGACTTATCACCTGGCGCCGACAATGAGCAGTTCTTC.